Listed below are T cell receptor beta chains from one sample, sequenced in a study of T cells in Graves' hyperthyroidism and ophthalmopathy. TCRdb reprocessed the multiplex PCR reads via MiXCR and lists one record per CDR3 protein. The sample includes hundreds of thousands of distinct CDR3 sequences, over 15% of them seen just once. Sequences were obtained from blood. These receptors all stem from a woman in her late teens or twenties with Graves' hyperthyroidism. Both conserved end residues are part of each CDR3. The order of the fields is J gene, V gene, clone size, D gene, CDR3 DNA, CDR3 protein. A D gene is named only where the DNA matches it firmly. Size is stated for part of the rows, as once, few or many counts, or as a class when the clone is expanded.

TRBJ1-5 | TRBV27 | many | - | TGTGCCAGCGCCCCGGGGAGGGGATCCTTCAATCAGCCCCAGCATTTT | CASAPGRGSFNQPQHF
TRBJ2-7 | TRBV30 | many | - | TGTGCCTGGACGCAGACCTACGAGCAGTACTTC | CAWTQTYEQYF
TRBJ2-3 | TRBV11-3 | many | - | TGTGCCAGCAGCTTTGGCGGCACAGATACGCAGTATTTT | CASSFGGTDTQYF
TRBJ1-1 | TRBV5-5 | many | - | TGTGCCAGCAGCTTGAGGGTCGGGGCGGAGAACACTGAAGCTTTCTTT | CASSLRVGAENTEAFF
TRBJ1-1 | TRBV7-9 | - | - | TGTGCCAGCAGCTTAGGTCGCCTAAATGAAGCTTTCTTT | CASSLGRLNEAFF
TRBJ1-2 | TRBV9 | many | TRBD1 | TGTGCCAGCAGCGCCGGGACAGGGTTAGTTAACTATGGCTACACCTTC | CASSAGTGLVNYGYTF
TRBJ1-5 | TRBV12-3/TRBV12-4 | many | TRBD1 | TGTGCCAGCAACAGGGGAGGGAATCAGCCCCAGCATTTT | CASNRGGNQPQHF
TRBJ2-7 | TRBV28 | many | - | TGTGCCAGCAGTTCCCCTCAGGGACAATCCTACGAGCAGTACTTC | CASSSPQGQSYEQYF
TRBJ2-7 | TRBV11-2 | many | - | TGTGCCAGCAGCTTCTCGCGGGGCGGACACGCCGAGCAGTACTTC | CASSFSRGGHAEQYF
TRBJ2-5 | TRBV7-2 | many | - | TGTGCCAGCAGCTTAACGGACCGCGGCGGGACCCAGTACTTC | CASSLTDRGGTQYF
TRBJ1-1 | TRBV18 | few | - | TGTGCCAGCTCACCGTACGGGTCTGAAGCTTTCTTT | CASSPYGSEAFF
TRBJ2-3 | TRBV24-1 | many | - | TGTGCCACCAGTGACGCCCTAGGCGGGGACACCACAGATACGCAGTATTTT | CATSDALGGDTTDTQYF
TRBJ1-1 | TRBV28 | many | - | TGTGCCAACAAGGCAGTCTACATGAACACTGAAGCTTTCTTT | CANKAVYMNTEAFF
TRBJ1-3 | TRBV13 | - | - | TGTGCCAGCAGCCGTGCAGGGCAATCTGGAAACACCATATATTTT | CASSRAGQSGNTIYF
TRBJ1-1 | TRBV4-1 | few | TRBD1 | TGCGCCAGCAGCCCCTCGGGGGCAGGGGGCATGAACACTGAAGCTTTCTTT | CASSPSGAGGMNTEAFF
TRBJ1-5 | TRBV20-1 | few | - | TGCAGTGCTAGCCCCTCCGGGGGCAATCAGCCCCAGCATTTT | CSASPSGGNQPQHF
TRBJ1-5 | TRBV7-2 | many | - | TGTGCCAGCAGCTTAGCGTGTGACACAGGCCTGAGATTGCAGCCCCAGCATTTT | CASSLACDTGLRLQPQHF
TRBJ1-5 | TRBV28 | - | TRBD1 | TGTGCCCACTCGGGGCCCGGACAGGGGGGAAGATATAGCAATCAGCCCCAGCATTTT | CAHSGPGQGGRYSNQPQHF
TRBJ1-1 | TRBV6-1 | - | TRBD1 | TGTGCCAGCAGAACAACCGGGACAGAGAACACTGAAGCTTTCTTT | CASRTTGTENTEAFF
TRBJ2-1 | TRBV10-3 | - | TRBD2 | TGTGCCATTTCTAGCGGGGGTTCTAGCTCCTACAATGAGCAGTTCTTC | CAISSGGSSSYNEQFF
TRBJ2-2 | TRBV7-6 | many | - | TGTGCCAGCAGCTTCTTAGGCGCAGGGACCGGGGAGCTGTTTTTT | CASSFLGAGTGELFF
TRBJ2-2 | TRBV24-1 | many | - | TGTGCCACCAGTGTCCCTAGCACCGGGGAGCTGTTTTTT | CATSVPSTGELFF
TRBJ2-2 | TRBV6-5 | many | - | TGTGCCAGCAGTTACCACAGGGGAGGTACCGGGGAGCTGTTTTTT | CASSYHRGGTGELFF
TRBJ2-7 | TRBV9 | many | TRBD1 | TGTGCCAGCAGCGTAGGGACAGGGGGGAACTCCTACGAGCAGTACTTC | CASSVGTGGNSYEQYF
TRBJ1-1 | TRBV5-1 | many | - | TGCGCCAGCAGCTCGGCGGGTGCGAACACTGAAGCTTTCTTT | CASSSAGANTEAFF
TRBJ1-2 | TRBV29-1 | - | - | TGCAGCGTTGAAGACGACTGGTCGCGGGCCTATGGCTACACCTTC | CSVEDDWSRAYGYTF